This is a list of T cell receptor beta chains from one sample in a study of patients and donors after allogeneic stem cell transplantation. In TCRdb, the RT-PCR reads were re-called with MiXCR into one record per CDR3 protein. The sample holds more than 150,000 distinct CDR3 sequences, approximately 41% seen once. Sequencing input: blood, either unsorted or a sorted T cell fraction (not recorded which). These receptors were collected from a human donor who was either an allogeneic HSCT recipient or a stem cell or donor lymphocyte infusion donor (not recorded which). It is not recorded whose cells these are; they may come from a transplant donor. CDR3s include the opening cysteine and the closing phenylalanine or tryptophan. Each record gives: CDR3 DNA, CDR3 protein, V gene, D gene, clone size, J gene. The D gene is left open where the match is weak. Clone size is not always given. Where it is, it says once, few, many or a class for expanded clones.

CDR3 DNA: TGTGCCAGCAGTTCGGCCTCAATCTATGGCTACACCTTC
CDR3 protein: CASSSASIYGYTF
V gene: TRBV12-3/TRBV12-4
D gene: NA
clone size: once
J gene: TRBJ1-2

CDR3 DNA: TGTGCCATCAATGGAGGGGCCTCTGGGGCCAACGTCCTGACTTTC
CDR3 protein: CAINGGASGANVLTF
V gene: TRBV10-3
D gene: NA
clone size: NA
J gene: TRBJ2-6

CDR3 DNA: TGTGCCAGCAGCGAGCTACTAGCGGGAGAAAACTACAATGAGCAGTTCTTC
CDR3 protein: CASSELLAGENYNEQFF
V gene: TRBV7-3
D gene: TRBD2
clone size: once
J gene: TRBJ2-1

CDR3 DNA: TGCAGCGTTGGTCCCATCCTGACAGGGATCAGAGGGGATGGCTACACCTTC
CDR3 protein: CSVGPILTGIRGDGYTF
V gene: TRBV29-1
D gene: TRBD1
clone size: NA
J gene: TRBJ1-2

CDR3 DNA: TGCAGCGCCCTGAACCCTACAGGGCCCGGGGAGCTGTTTTTT
CDR3 protein: CSALNPTGPGELFF
V gene: TRBV29-1
D gene: NA
clone size: NA
J gene: TRBJ2-2

CDR3 DNA: TGCAGTGCTTCCCGCCTAGGGCGATTTATGAACACTGAAGCTTTCTTT
CDR3 protein: CSASRLGRFMNTEAFF
V gene: TRBV20-1
D gene: NA
clone size: few
J gene: TRBJ1-1

CDR3 DNA: TGTGCCTGGAGTGTAAGGAGCACCGGGGAGCTGTTTTTT
CDR3 protein: CAWSVRSTGELFF
V gene: TRBV30
D gene: NA
clone size: few
J gene: TRBJ2-2

CDR3 DNA: TGCAGCGTTCACGAAGGGAGATCGGAGACCCAGTACTTC
CDR3 protein: CSVHEGRSETQYF
V gene: TRBV29-1
D gene: NA
clone size: NA
J gene: TRBJ2-5

CDR3 DNA: TGCGCCAGCAGCCAAGATGAACTAGCGGGAAGGGAGGAGCAGTACTTC
CDR3 protein: CASSQDELAGREEQYF
V gene: TRBV4-3
D gene: TRBD2
clone size: NA
J gene: TRBJ2-7

CDR3 DNA: TGTGCCAGCAGCTTAGATCTAGCGGCGGGTGAGCAGTTCTTC
CDR3 protein: CASSLDLAAGEQFF
V gene: TRBV7-9
D gene: TRBD2
clone size: NA
J gene: TRBJ2-1

CDR3 DNA: TGTGCCACCAGCACGGGACTCCATGAGCAGTTCTTC
CDR3 protein: CATSTGLHEQFF
V gene: TRBV15
D gene: NA
clone size: NA
J gene: TRBJ2-1

CDR3 DNA: TGCGCCAGCACCTACAGGGGGCTGGACACAGATACGCAGTATTTT
CDR3 protein: CASTYRGLDTDTQYF
V gene: TRBV5-1
D gene: TRBD1
clone size: NA
J gene: TRBJ2-3

CDR3 DNA: TGTGCCAGCAGCCAAGATGAGGGACAGGGGGCGCCTGACTATGGCTACACCTTC
CDR3 protein: CASSQDEGQGAPDYGYTF
V gene: TRBV3-1
D gene: TRBD1
clone size: NA
J gene: TRBJ1-2

CDR3 DNA: TGTGCCAGCAGCTTAGAGCGTAATACGCAGTATTTT
CDR3 protein: CASSLERNTQYF
V gene: TRBV7-2
D gene: NA
clone size: few
J gene: TRBJ2-3

CDR3 DNA: TGCGCCAGCAGCCAGGGGGGAAGGAACACTGAAGCTTTCTTT
CDR3 protein: CASSQGGRNTEAFF
V gene: TRBV5-1
D gene: TRBD1
clone size: few
J gene: TRBJ1-1

CDR3 DNA: TGTGCCAGCAGCTCGCTCCCTCTCGGAGAGCAGTTCTTC
CDR3 protein: CASSSLPLGEQFF
V gene: TRBV7-7
D gene: NA
clone size: NA
J gene: TRBJ2-1

CDR3 DNA: TGCGCCAGCAGCCAAGGGATTAATTCACCCCTCCACTTT
CDR3 protein: CASSQGINSPLHF
V gene: TRBV4-3
D gene: NA
clone size: few
J gene: TRBJ1-6

CDR3 DNA: TGCAGTGCTAGAGATAGGTTCGACACCCGCTCCTACAATGAGCAGTTCTTC
CDR3 protein: CSARDRFDTRSYNEQFF
V gene: TRBV20-1
D gene: NA
clone size: few
J gene: TRBJ2-1

CDR3 DNA: TGTGCCAGCAGCTTTCCGACTAGCGGGAACCCCTCCTACAATGAGCAGTTCTTC
CDR3 protein: CASSFPTSGNPSYNEQFF
V gene: TRBV7-8
D gene: TRBD2
clone size: NA
J gene: TRBJ2-1

CDR3 DNA: TGTGCCAGCAGTTACACACTTAGCGGGAGAAGGAATGAGCAGTTCTTC
CDR3 protein: CASSYTLSGRRNEQFF
V gene: TRBV12-3/TRBV12-4
D gene: TRBD2
clone size: few
J gene: TRBJ2-1

CDR3 DNA: TGCGCCAGCAGCTTCGGACAGAGTGATACCTACGAGCAGTACTTC
CDR3 protein: CASSFGQSDTYEQYF
V gene: TRBV5-1
D gene: NA
clone size: few
J gene: TRBJ2-7

CDR3 DNA: TGTGCCAGCAGCTTGCCCGCAGTTTTTAACTATGGCTACACCTTC
CDR3 protein: CASSLPAVFNYGYTF
V gene: TRBV5-6
D gene: NA
clone size: NA
J gene: TRBJ1-2

CDR3 DNA: TGTGCCAGCAGTTACCCAGGGGATGGCTATGGCTACACCTTC
CDR3 protein: CASSYPGDGYGYTF
V gene: TRBV7-9
D gene: NA
clone size: NA
J gene: TRBJ1-2

CDR3 DNA: TGTGCCATCGGGAAAGCAGATTATAATTCACCCCTCCACTTT
CDR3 protein: CAIGKADYNSPLHF
V gene: TRBV10-3
D gene: NA
clone size: few
J gene: TRBJ1-6

CDR3 DNA: TGCAGTGCGATTCCGGGACCGAGGGGGATCGAGCAGTACTTC
CDR3 protein: CSAIPGPRGIEQYF
V gene: TRBV20-1
D gene: NA
clone size: NA
J gene: TRBJ2-7

CDR3 DNA: TGTGCCACCCAAGACAGGGCGGGTGAAGCTTTCTTT
CDR3 protein: CATQDRAGEAFF
V gene: TRBV24-1
D gene: TRBD1
clone size: NA
J gene: TRBJ1-1

CDR3 DNA: TGTGCCAGCAGCCCCTCCGGGACAGCCTATGGCTACACCTTC
CDR3 protein: CASSPSGTAYGYTF
V gene: TRBV7-8
D gene: TRBD1
clone size: NA
J gene: TRBJ1-2

CDR3 DNA: TGTGCCAGCAGGCGGGACTTATACAATGAGCAGTTCTTC
CDR3 protein: CASRRDLYNEQFF
V gene: TRBV27
D gene: NA
clone size: few
J gene: TRBJ2-1

CDR3 DNA: TGTGCCAGCAGTCAGGCACCGGAGGGGAACACTGAAGCTTTCTTT
CDR3 protein: CASSQAPEGNTEAFF
V gene: TRBV27
D gene: NA
clone size: few
J gene: TRBJ1-1

CDR3 DNA: TGTGCCAGCAGCTTAGGAGGCTATGGCGGGCCGGGCACAGATACGCAGTATTTT
CDR3 protein: CASSLGGYGGPGTDTQYF
V gene: TRBV11-2
D gene: NA
clone size: few
J gene: TRBJ2-3

CDR3 DNA: TGTGCCAGCAGCCTATGGACAGGGTCGGACACTGAAGCTTTCTTT
CDR3 protein: CASSLWTGSDTEAFF
V gene: TRBV7-9
D gene: TRBD1
clone size: once
J gene: TRBJ1-1

CDR3 DNA: TGCAGTGCTAGAGCCGAGGGGGCCGGGGCCAACGTCCTGACTTTC
CDR3 protein: CSARAEGAGANVLTF
V gene: TRBV20-1
D gene: TRBD1
clone size: NA
J gene: TRBJ2-6

CDR3 DNA: TGCGCCAGCAGCGACAGCATGAACACTCAAGCTTTCTTT
CDR3 protein: CASSDSMNTQAFF
V gene: TRBV5-1
D gene: NA
clone size: NA
J gene: TRBJ1-1